One T cell receptor beta chain is described in this entry. Its antigen is still unknown. Trimming pared 11 bases from V and 2 bases from J, leaving 16 bases between. This CDR3 is built from 15 residues. Germline CDR1 and CDR2: MNHNS and SASEGT. This sample was taken from a study of read filtering for tumor transcriptome and immune sequencing. Study summary: After DNase treatment, RNA was made into whole-transcriptome libraries. TCR-mapped reads were about 4.05 to 10.27 million with IR-seq versus roughly 75 to 1,400 with RNA-seq. The study, taken as a whole, reports: RNA-seq captured clonotypes less deeply and reliably than IR-seq. This fraction held mixed bone marrow immune cells after CD138-negative sorting.

From about 400 ng of RNA, a library with molecular barcoded alpha/delta and beta/gamma adaptors was made. TCRdb called the reads again in MiXCR, with one record for every CDR3 protein. The table has 45,000 to 55,000 distinct CDR3 sequences, around 20% seen once; the top ten hold about 16%. The sequenced sample was a population of CD138-negative cells sorted from bone marrow. The chain links TRBV6-1 to TRBJ2-6; tentatively, D is TRBD1 (5 bases). This sequence was found in a donor over 35 with multiple myeloma. The CDR3 spells CACAGFSPGANVLTF. The CDR3, as DNA: TGTGCCTGCGCAGGGTTCTCCCCTGGGGCCAACGTCCTGACTTTC.